These 19 T cell receptor beta chains share one sample of origin, sequenced in a study of blood T cell repertoires in COVID-19. Clones were read by immunoSEQ multiplex PCR, and TCRdb kept only the in-frame ones, dropping some. The sample shows 150,000 to 200,000 clones, roughly 84% of them seen only once. The sample comprised PBMCs or T cells enriched from blood (not recorded which). These receptors originate from a man aged 55 to 69 who had recovered from COVID-19.

The chain has TRBV3-1 (or the pseudogene TRBV3-2) and TRBJ1-3; D is undetermined. This CDR3 has 15 residues. V was clipped by 4 bases and J by 0 bases, with 10 bases between them. The V gene's germline CDR1 is LGHDT and CDR2 YNNKEL (reference sequence). The CDR3 is CASSPNGGSGNTIYF. In DNA, the CDR3 is TGTGCCAGCAGCCCCAACGGAGGCTCTGGAAACACCATATATTTT.

The rearrangement joins TRBV6-5 to TRBJ1-6; a possible D gene is TRBD1 (6 bases). This CDR3 is built from 15 residues. Trimming removed 7 bases at V and 7 bases at J, with 17 bases between. Germline values: CDR1 MNHEY, CDR2 SVGAGI. The CDR3 here is CASTLTGIGNSPLHF. CDR3 DNA: TGTGCCAGCACCCTCACAGGGATTGGGAATTCACCCCTCCACTTT.

V is TRBV30 and J is TRBJ1-6; D is possibly TRBD1 (6 bases). Per the germline V gene, CDR1 is GTSNPN and CDR2 is SVGIG (reference sequence). Deletions cut 5 bases from V and 5 bases from J, with 16 bases between. The CDR3 extends over 15 amino acids. The CDR3 bases are TGTGCCTGGCACGATAAGGGGGGGGATAATTCACCCCTCCACTTT. Residues: CAWHDKGGDNSPLHF.

For this clone: One junction end disagrees with the germline gene, perhaps due to a read error. The chain recombines TRBV7-7 with TRBJ2-5; D may be TRBD2 (5 bases). In germline, CDR1 is SSHAT, CDR2 FNYEAQ (reference sequence). This CDR3 is 15 amino acids long. CDR3 DNA: TGTGCTAGCAGCTTAGCGCAAGCTCCCCAAGAGACCCAGTACTTC. It encodes CASSLAQAPQETQYF.

This clone occurred a few times. The rearrangement links TRBV5-1 to TRBJ2-1; tentative D call: TRBD2 (6 bases). The germline V gene encodes CDR1 SGHRS and CDR2 YFSETQ. This CDR3 comprises 14 residues. Trimming took off 2 bases at V and 7 bases at J, with 13 bases between the two ends. The CDR3 region is CASSLGGKGNEQFF. Written as DNA, the CDR3 is TGCGCCAGCAGCTTAGGAGGGAAGGGTAATGAGCAGTTCTTC.

The V and J genes are TRBV3-1 (or the pseudogene TRBV3-2) and TRBJ1-4, with D tentatively TRBD1 (6 bases). Per germline, CDR1 LGHDT and CDR2 YNNKEL (reference sequence). V was trimmed by 1 base and J by 5 bases, leaving 8 bases between them. This CDR3 comprises 14 residues. In DNA, the CDR3 is TGTGCCAGCAGCCAAGTAACAGGGAATGAAAAACTGTTTTTT. This gives the protein CASSQVTGNEKLFF.

The chain carries TRBV7-9 and TRBJ2-1; 9 bases fit TRBD2. The length of the CDR3 is 16 residues. With 0 bases clipped from V and 6 bases from J, the junction kept 6 bases outside the gene matches. The V gene's germline CDR1 is SEHNR and CDR2 FQNEAQ (reference sequence). CDR3 nucleotide sequence: TGTGCCAGCAGCTTAGCTGCGGGGGGGCTCGGCAATGAGCAGTTCTTC. Residues: CASSLAAGGLGNEQFF.

This clone was observed a few times. The rearrangement uses TRBV2 and TRBJ1-1; D ambiguous. The CDR3 totals 11 residues. The V end lost 7 bases, the J end lost 3 bases, and 6 bases lay between the germline ends. CDR1 SNHLY and CDR2 FYNNEI come from the germline V gene. The CDR3 sequence is CASISYTEAFF. As DNA, the CDR3 is TGTGCCAGCATATCCTACACTGAAGCTTTCTTT.

This clone came up once. This chain links TRBV4-1 with TRBJ1-1, with D tentatively TRBD1 (5 bases). V was cut by 6 bases and J by 4 bases, with 9 bases left in between. Germline V gene lookup returns CDR1 MGHRA and CDR2 YSYEKL. The CDR3 contains 12 residues. In DNA form, the CDR3 reads TGCGCCAGCAGTGGCAGGGTCACTGAAGCTTTCTTT. This sequence encodes CASSGRVTEAFF.

The rearrangement links TRBV29-1 to TRBJ2-7; 9 bases line up with TRBD2. The germline V gene encodes CDR1 SQVTM and CDR2 ANQGSEA. With V trimmed by 4 bases and J by 0 bases, 10 bases remained unmatched. This CDR3 region has 16 residues. DNA of the CDR3: TGCAGCGTTGTTACTAGCGGGCGCAAATTCTCCTACGAGCAGTACTTC. Its protein product is CSVVTSGRKFSYEQYF.

The chain combines TRBV5-5 with TRBJ1-6; D unclear. Trimming left V 3 bases short and J 4 bases short, with 11 bases between. Germline CDR1 is SGHKS and CDR2 is YYEKEE (reference sequence). This CDR3 spans 15 amino acids. The DNA for the CDR3 is TGTGCCAGCAGCTCGTATAGGAGGTATAATTCACCCCTCCACTTT. Its protein product is CASSSYRRYNSPLHF.

The V gene is TRBV24-1, the J gene TRBJ2-1, with TRBD1 identical over 11 bases. Germline CDR1 KGHDR, CDR2 SFDVKD. The CDR3 has 16 residues. V shed 3 bases, J shed 7 bases, and the junction held 7 bases outside the gene matches. CDR3 protein: CATSDPGQGAGNEQFF. The CDR3 bases are TGTGCCACCAGTGATCCTGGACAGGGGGCTGGGAATGAGCAGTTCTTC.

The genes are TRBV4-1 and TRBJ1-5; 10 bases are shared with TRBD1. Per germline, CDR1 MGHRA and CDR2 YSYEKL. The junction had 3 bases not matched to a gene; V was cut back by 2 bases and J by 2 bases. There are 16 residues in the CDR3. The CDR3 DNA follows: TGCGCCAGCAGCCAAAGGGACAGGGGCGGCAATCAGCCCCAGCATTTT. Protein sequence: CASSQRDRGGNQPQHF.

This chain joins TRBV21-1 and TRBJ2-4; the table's D call, TRBD2, was not checked against the DNA. TRBV21-1 is labeled a pseudogene. This CDR3 contains 12 residues. This CDR3 reads CASILLKNIQYF. CDR3 nucleotide sequence: TGTGCCAGCATCCTACTTAAAAACATTCAGTACTTC.

In DNA, the CDR3 is TGTGCCAGCAGCCCTCTCACAGGGGGCGGCACAGATACGCAGTATTTT. Protein: CASSPLTGGGTDTQYF. This chain uses TRBV7-3 with TRBJ2-3, with TRBD1 matching 9 bases. Germline trimming cut 5 bases from V and 1 base from J; bases unmatched to any gene: 7. Germline lookup yields CDR1 SGHTA and CDR2 FQGTGA. The CDR3 is 16 amino acids.

The gene calls are TRBV7-6 and TRBJ2-7, with 12 bases fitting TRBD2. The CDR3 is 17 residues long. Trimming took 6 bases from V and 4 from J; bases not matched to a gene: 13. Per germline, CDR1 SGHVS and CDR2 FNYEAQ. The CDR3: CASSLTSGSRHSYEQYF. CDR3 DNA: TGTGCCAGCAGTTTGACTAGCGGGAGCCGTCACAGTTACGAGCAGTACTTC. Looking up the rest from reference TRBV7-6 and TRBJ2-7 gives the full variable domain: GAGVSQSPRYKVTKRGQDVALRCDPISGHVSLYWYRQALGQGPEFLTYFNYEAQQDKSGLPNDRFSAERPEGSISTLTIQRTEQRDSAMYRCASSLTSGSRHSYEQYFGPGTRLTVT.

This chain uses TRBV6-1 with TRBJ2-7; 7 positions agree with TRBD1. This CDR3 comprises 13 residues. Germline CDR1 reads MNHNS; CDR2 reads SASEGT. Trimming cost V 3 bases and J 2 bases; bases outside gene matches: 1. The CDR3 bases are TGTGCCAGCAGTGATAGGGGGCCCTACGAGCAGTACTTC. Protein: CASSDRGPYEQYF.

This chain connects TRBV30 to TRBJ1-4; unclear D gene. Germline V gives CDR1 GTSNPN, CDR2 SVGIG (reference sequence). V lost 2 bases to trimming and J lost 8 bases, with 12 bases between them. The CDR3 sequence is 13 residues long. CDR3 bases: TGTGCCTGGAGTCCGGGGTATGGGGAAAAACTGTTTTTT. Translating it yields CAWSPGYGEKLFF.

The chain links TRBV5-1 to TRBJ2-2; possibly TRBD1 for D (6 bases). Trimming pared 3 bases from V and 1 base from J, leaving 10 bases between. The V gene's germline CDR1 is SGHRS and CDR2 YFSETQ. The CDR3 covers 15 residues. The CDR3 DNA is TGCGCCAGCAGCTCCACACAGGGGAACACCGGGGAGCTGTTTTTT. As protein: CASSSTQGNTGELFF.